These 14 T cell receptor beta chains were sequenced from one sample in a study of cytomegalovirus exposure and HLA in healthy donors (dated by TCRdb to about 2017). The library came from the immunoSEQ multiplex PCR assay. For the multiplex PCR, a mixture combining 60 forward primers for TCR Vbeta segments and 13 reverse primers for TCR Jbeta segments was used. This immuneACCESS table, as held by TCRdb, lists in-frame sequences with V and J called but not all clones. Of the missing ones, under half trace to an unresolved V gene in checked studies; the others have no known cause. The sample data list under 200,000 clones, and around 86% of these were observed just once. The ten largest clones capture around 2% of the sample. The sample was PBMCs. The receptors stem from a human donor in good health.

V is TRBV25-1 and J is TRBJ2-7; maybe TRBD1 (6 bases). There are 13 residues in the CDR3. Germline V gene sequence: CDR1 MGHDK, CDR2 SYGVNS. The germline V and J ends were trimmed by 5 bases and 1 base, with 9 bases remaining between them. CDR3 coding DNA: TGTGCCAGCAGTACGGACAGTTCCTACGAGCAGTACTTC. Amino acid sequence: CASSTDSSYEQYF.

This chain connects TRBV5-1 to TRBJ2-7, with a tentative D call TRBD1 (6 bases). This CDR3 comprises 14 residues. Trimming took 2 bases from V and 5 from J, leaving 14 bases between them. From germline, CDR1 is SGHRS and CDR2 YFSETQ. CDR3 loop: CASSFPGEWDEQYF. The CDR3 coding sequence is TGCGCCAGCAGCTTCCCAGGGGAATGGGACGAGCAGTACTTC.

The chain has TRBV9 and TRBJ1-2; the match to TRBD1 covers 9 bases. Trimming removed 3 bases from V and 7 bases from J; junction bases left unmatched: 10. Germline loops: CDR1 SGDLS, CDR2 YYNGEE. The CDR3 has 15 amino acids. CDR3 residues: CASSGGGQGSGGYTF. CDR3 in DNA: TGTGCCAGCAGCGGGGGGGGACAGGGCAGCGGTGGCTACACCTTC.

CDR3 nucleotide sequence: TGTGCCAGCAGCTCACCTAGCGGGGGCCTGCAAGAGACCCAGTACTTC. Its protein is CASSSPSGGLQETQYF. The chain has TRBV7-2 and TRBJ2-5; 10 bases align to TRBD2. Germline V gives CDR1 SGHTA, CDR2 FQGNSA. The CDR3 spans 16 residues. J lost 2 bases, V lost 4 bases, and 7 bases had no gene match.

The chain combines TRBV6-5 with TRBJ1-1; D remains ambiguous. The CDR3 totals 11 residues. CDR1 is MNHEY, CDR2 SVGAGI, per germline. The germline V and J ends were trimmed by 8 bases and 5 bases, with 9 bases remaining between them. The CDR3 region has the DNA TGTGCCAGCGAGGTTGGGACTGAAGCTTTCTTT. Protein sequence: CASEVGTEAFF.

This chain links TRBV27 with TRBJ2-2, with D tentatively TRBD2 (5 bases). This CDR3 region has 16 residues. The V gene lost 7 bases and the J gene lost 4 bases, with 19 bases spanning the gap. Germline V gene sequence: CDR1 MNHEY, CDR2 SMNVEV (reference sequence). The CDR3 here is CASTSPGRRGTGELFF. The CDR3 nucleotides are TGTGCCAGCACCTCCCCCGGGCGTCGGGGCACCGGGGAGCTGTTTTTT.

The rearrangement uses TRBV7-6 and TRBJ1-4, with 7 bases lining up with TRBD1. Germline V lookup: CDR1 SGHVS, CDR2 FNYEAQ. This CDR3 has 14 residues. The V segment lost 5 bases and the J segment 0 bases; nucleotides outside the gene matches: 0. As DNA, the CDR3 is TGTGCCAGCAGCGGGACAGCAACTAATGAAAAACTGTTTTTT. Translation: CASSGTATNEKLFF.

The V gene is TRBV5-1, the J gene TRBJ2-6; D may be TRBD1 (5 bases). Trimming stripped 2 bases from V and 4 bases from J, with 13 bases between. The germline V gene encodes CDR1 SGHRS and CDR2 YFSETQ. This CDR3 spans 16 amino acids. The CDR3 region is CASSFPGISGANVLTF. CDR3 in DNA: TGCGCCAGCAGCTTTCCAGGGATCTCCGGGGCCAACGTCCTGACTTTC. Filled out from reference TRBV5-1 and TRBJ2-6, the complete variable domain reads KAGVTQTPRYLIKTRGQQVTLSCSPISGHRSVSWYQQTPGQGLQFLFEYFSETQRNKGNFPGRFSGRQFSNSRSEMNVSTLELGDSALYLCASSFPGISGANVLTFGAGSRLTVL.

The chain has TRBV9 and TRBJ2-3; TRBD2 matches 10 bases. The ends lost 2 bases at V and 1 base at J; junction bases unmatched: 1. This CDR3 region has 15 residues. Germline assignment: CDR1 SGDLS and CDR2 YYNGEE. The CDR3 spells CASSVGTSGTDTQYF. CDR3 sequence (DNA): TGTGCCAGCAGCGTCGGGACTAGCGGCACAGATACGCAGTATTTT.

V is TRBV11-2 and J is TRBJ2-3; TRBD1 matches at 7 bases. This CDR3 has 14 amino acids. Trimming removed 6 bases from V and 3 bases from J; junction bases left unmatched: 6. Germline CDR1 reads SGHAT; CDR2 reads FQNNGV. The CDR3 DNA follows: TGTGCCAGCAGGGCGACAGGGTGGACAGATACGCAGTATTTT. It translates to CASRATGWTDTQYF.

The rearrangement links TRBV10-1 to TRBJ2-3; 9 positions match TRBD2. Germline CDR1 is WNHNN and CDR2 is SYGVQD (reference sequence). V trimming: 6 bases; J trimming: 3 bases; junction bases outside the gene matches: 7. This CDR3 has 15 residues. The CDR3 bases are TGCGCCAGCAGCCCGACGCGGGGGGGAACAGATACGCAGTATTTT. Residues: CASSPTRGGTDTQYF.

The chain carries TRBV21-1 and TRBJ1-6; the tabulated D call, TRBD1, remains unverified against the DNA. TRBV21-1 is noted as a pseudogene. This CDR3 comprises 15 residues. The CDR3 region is CASSKGQGENSPLHF. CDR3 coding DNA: TGTGCCAGCAGCAAGGGACAGGGAGAGAATTCACCCCTCCACTTT.

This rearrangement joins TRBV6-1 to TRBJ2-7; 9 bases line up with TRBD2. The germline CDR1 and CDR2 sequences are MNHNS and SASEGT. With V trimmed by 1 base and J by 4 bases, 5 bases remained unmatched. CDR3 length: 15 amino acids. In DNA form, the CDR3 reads TGTGCCAGCAGTGAAGGACTAGCGGTATGGTACGAGCAGTACTTC. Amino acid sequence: CASSEGLAVWYEQYF.

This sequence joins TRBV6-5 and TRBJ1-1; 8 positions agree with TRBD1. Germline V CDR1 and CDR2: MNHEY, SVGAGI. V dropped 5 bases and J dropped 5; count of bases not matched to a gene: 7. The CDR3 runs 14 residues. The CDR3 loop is CASSKTGEGTEAFF. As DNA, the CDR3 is TGTGCCAGCAGTAAGACAGGGGAAGGAACTGAAGCTTTCTTT.